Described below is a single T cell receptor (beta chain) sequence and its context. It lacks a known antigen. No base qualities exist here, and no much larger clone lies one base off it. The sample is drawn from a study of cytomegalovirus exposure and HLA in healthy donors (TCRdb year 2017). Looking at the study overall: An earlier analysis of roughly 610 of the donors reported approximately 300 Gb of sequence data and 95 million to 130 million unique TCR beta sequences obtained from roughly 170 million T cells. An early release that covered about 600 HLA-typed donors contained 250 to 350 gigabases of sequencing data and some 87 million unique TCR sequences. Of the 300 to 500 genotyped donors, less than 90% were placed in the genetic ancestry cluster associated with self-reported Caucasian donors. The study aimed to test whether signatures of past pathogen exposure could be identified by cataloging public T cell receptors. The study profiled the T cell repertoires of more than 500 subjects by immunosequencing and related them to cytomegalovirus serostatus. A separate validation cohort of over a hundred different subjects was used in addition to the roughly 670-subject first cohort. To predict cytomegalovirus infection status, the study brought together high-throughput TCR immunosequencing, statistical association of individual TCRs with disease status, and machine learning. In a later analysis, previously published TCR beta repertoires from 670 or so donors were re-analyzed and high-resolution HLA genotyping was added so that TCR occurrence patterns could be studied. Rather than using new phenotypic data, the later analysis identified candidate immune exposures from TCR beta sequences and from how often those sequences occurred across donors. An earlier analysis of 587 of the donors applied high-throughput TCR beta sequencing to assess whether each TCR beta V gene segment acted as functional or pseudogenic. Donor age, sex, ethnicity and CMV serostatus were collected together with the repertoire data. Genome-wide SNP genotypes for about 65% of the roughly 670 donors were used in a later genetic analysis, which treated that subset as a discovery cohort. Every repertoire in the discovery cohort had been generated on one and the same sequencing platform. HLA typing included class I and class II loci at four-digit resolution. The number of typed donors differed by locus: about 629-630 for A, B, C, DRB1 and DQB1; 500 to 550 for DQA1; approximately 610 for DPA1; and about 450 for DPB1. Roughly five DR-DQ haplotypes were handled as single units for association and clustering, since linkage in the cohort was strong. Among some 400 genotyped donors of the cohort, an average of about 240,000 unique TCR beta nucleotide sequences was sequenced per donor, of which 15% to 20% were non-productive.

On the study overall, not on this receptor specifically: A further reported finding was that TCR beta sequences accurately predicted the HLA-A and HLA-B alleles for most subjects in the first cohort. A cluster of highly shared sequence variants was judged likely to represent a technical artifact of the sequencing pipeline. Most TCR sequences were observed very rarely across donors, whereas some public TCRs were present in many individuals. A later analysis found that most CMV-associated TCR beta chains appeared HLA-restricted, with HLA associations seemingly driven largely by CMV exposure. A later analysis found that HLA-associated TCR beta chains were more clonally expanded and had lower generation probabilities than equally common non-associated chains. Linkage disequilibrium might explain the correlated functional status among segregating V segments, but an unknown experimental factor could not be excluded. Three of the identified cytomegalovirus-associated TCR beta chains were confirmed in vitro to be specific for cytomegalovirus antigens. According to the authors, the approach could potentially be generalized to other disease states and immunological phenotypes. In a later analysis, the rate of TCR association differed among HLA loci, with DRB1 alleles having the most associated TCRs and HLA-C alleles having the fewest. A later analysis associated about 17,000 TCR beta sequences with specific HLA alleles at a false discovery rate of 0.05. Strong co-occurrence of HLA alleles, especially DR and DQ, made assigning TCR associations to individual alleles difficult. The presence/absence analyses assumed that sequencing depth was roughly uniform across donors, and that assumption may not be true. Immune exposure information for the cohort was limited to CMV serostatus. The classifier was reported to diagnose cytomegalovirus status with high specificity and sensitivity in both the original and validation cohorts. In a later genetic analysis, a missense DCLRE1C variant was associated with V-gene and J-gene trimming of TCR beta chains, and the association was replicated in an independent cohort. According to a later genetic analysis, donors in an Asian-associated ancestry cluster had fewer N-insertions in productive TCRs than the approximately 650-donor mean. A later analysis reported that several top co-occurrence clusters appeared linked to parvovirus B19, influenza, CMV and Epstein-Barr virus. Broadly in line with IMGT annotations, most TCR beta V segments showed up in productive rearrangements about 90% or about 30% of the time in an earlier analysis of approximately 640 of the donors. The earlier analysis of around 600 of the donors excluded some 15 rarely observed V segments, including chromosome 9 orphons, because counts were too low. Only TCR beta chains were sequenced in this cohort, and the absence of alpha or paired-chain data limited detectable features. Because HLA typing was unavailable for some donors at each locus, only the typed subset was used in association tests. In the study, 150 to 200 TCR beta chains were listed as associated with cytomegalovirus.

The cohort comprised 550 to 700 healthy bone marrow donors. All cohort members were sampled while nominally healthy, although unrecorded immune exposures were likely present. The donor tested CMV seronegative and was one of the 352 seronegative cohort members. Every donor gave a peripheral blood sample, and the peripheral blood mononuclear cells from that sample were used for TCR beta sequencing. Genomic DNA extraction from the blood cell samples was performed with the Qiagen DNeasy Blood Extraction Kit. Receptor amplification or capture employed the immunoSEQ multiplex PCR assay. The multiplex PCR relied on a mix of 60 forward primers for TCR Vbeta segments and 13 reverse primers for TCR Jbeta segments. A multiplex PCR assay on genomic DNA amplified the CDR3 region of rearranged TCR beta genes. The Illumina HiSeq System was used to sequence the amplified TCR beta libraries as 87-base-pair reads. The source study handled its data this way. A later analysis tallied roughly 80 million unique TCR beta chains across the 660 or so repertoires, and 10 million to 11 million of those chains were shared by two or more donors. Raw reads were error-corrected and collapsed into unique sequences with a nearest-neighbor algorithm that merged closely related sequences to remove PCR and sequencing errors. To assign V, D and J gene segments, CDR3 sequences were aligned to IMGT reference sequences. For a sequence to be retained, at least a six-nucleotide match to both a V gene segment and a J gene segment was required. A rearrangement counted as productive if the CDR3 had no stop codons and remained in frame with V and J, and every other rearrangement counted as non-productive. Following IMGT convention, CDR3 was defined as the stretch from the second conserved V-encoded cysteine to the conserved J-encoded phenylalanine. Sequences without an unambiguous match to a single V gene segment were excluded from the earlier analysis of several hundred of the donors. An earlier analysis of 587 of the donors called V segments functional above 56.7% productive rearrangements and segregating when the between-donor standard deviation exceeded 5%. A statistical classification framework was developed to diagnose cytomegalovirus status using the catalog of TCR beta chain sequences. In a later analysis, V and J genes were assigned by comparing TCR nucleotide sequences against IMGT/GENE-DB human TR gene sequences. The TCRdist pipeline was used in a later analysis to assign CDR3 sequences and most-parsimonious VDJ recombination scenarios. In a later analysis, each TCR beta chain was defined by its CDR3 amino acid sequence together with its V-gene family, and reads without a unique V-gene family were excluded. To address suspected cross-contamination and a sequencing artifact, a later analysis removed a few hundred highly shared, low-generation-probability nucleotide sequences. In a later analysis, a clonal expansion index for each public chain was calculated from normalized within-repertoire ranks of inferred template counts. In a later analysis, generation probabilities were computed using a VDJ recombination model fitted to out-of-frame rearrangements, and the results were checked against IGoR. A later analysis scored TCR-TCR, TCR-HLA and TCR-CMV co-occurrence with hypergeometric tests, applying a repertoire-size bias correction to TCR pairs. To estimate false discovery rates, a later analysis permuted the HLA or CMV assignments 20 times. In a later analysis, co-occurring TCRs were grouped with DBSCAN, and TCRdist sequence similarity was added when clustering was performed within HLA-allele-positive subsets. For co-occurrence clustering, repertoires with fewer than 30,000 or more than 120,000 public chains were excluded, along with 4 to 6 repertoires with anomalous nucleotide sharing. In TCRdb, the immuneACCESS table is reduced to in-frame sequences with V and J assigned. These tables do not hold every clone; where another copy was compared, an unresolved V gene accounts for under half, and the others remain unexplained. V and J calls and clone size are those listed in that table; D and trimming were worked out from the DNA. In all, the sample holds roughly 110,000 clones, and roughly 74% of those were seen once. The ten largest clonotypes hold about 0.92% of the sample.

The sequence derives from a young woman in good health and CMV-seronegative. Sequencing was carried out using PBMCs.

Here the CDR3 is given as CASSRDYLNTGELFF. The base sequence is TGTGCCAGCAGTCGAGACTACTTGAACACCGGGGAGCTGTTTTTT. This chain is built from TRBV27 and TRBJ2-2; a tentative D call is TRBD2 (5 bases match). There are 15 amino acids in the CDR3, from cysteine to phenylalanine inclusive. Left in the record is the CDR3 DNA by itself, 45 bases read in frame from the first base. CDR1 MNHEY and CDR2 SMNVEV are derived from the germline V gene (reference sequence). The V and J ends are trimmed by 5 bases and 1 base, leaving 11 bases between them.